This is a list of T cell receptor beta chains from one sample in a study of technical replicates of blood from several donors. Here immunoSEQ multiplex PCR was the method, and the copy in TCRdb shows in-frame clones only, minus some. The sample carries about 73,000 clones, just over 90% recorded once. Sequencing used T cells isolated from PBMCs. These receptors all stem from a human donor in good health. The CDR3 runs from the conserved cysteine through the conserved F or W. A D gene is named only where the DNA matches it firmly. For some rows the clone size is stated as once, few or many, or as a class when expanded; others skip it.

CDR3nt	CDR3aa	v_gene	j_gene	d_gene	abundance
TGTGCTAGCAGCTTAGCTCCCGGGGTGTGGCAGCCCCAGCATTTT	CASSLAPGVWQPQHF	TRBV7-7	TRBJ1-5	NA	NA
TGTGCCAGCAGCTTGTTACCCATTGAGGGCTACACCTTC	CASSLLPIEGYTF	TRBV5-6	TRBJ1-2	NA	NA
TGTGCCAGTAGGGACAGGGGGCTACTGGGGGAGCAGTTCTTC	CASRDRGLLGEQFF	TRBV19	TRBJ2-1	TRBD1	NA
TGTGCCAGCAGCTTAGATTTCAACGCGCCGCCCTACGAGCAGTACTTC	CASSLDFNAPPYEQYF	TRBV7-6	TRBJ2-7	NA	NA
TGCGCCAGCAGCCCCCGGGACTACACAGATACGCAGTATTTT	CASSPRDYTDTQYF	TRBV5-1	TRBJ2-3	TRBD2	NA
TGCGCCAGCAGCTTGGATTTTAGCTATGGCTACACCTTC	CASSLDFSYGYTF	TRBV5-1	TRBJ1-2	NA	NA
TGTGCCAGCAGCCGCACTAGGGACTATGGCTACACCTTC	CASSRTRDYGYTF	TRBV11-3	TRBJ1-2	NA	NA
TGTGCCATCCGACAGGGCGGTTCCGGGGAGCTGTTTTTT	CAIRQGGSGELFF	TRBV10-3	TRBJ2-2	TRBD1	NA
TGTGCCTCCGTTCCCTTCCGTACCTACGAGCAGTACTTC	CASVPFRTYEQYF	TRBV7-8	TRBJ2-7	NA	NA
TGTGCCAGCAGCCCCTCCCGAGGGCAGTTCTTC	CASSPSRGQFF	TRBV7-9	TRBJ2-1	NA	NA
TGTGCCAGCAGCTTACGGCAGGGGAACTCCTACGAGCAGTACTTC	CASSLRQGNSYEQYF	TRBV7-9	TRBJ2-7	NA	NA
TGTGCCAGCAGCAACAACTTCAAGGGAGGGACTGGATACAATGAGCAGTTCTTC	CASSNNFKGGTGYNEQFF	TRBV7-9	TRBJ2-1	TRBD2	NA
TGTGCCTGGAGTGGTCCCGGGACTAGCGGGTTTTTGGATACGCAGTATTTT	CAWSGPGTSGFLDTQYF	TRBV30	TRBJ2-3	TRBD2	NA
TGTGCCATCAAAGGGGGCCGAGACTATGGCTACACCTTC	CAIKGGRDYGYTF	TRBV10-3	TRBJ1-2	TRBD1	NA
TGTGCCAGCTCCACTAGGGGGCTCGGGAACACTGAAGCTTTCTTT	CASSTRGLGNTEAFF	TRBV6-5	TRBJ1-1	TRBD1	NA
TGTGCCAGCAGCCATAAGGGTGAAGCGGGCACCGGGGAGCTGTTTTTT	CASSHKGEAGTGELFF	TRBV7-9	TRBJ2-2	NA	once
TGTGCCAGCATTTACACAGGGGCCCCCTACGAGCAGTACTTC	CASIYTGAPYEQYF	TRBV28	TRBJ2-7	TRBD1	NA
TGTGCCAGCAGCGTATCCGGGGTAGCCAAAAACATTCAGTACTTC	CASSVSGVAKNIQYF	TRBV9	TRBJ2-4	NA	NA
TGTGCCAGTAGGAGCGGGAAGAACGCGAACACTGAAGCTTTCTTT	CASRSGKNANTEAFF	TRBV19	TRBJ1-1	NA	NA
TGTGCCAGCAGCCCTCCGGGACAGGGATTCTACGAGCAGTACTTC	CASSPPGQGFYEQYF	TRBV7-9	TRBJ2-7	TRBD1	NA
TGTGCCAGCAGCTTCTACTACGAGCAGTACTTC	CASSFYYEQYF	TRBV7-2	TRBJ2-7	NA	NA
TGTGCCATCAGTGCCCGTAGCGGGGGGGCTCAAGAGACCCAGTACTTC	CAISARSGGAQETQYF	TRBV10-3	TRBJ2-5	TRBD2	NA